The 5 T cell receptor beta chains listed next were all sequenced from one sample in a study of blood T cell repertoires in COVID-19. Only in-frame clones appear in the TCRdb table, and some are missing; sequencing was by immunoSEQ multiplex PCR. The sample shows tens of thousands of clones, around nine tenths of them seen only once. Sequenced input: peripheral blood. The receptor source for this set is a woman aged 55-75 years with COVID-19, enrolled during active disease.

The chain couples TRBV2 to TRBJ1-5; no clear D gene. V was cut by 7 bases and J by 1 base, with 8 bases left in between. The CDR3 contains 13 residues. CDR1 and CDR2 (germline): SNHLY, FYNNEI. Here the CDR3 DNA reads TGTGCCAGCACATGGCAGAGCAATCAGCCCCAGCATTTT. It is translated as CASTWQSNQPQHF.

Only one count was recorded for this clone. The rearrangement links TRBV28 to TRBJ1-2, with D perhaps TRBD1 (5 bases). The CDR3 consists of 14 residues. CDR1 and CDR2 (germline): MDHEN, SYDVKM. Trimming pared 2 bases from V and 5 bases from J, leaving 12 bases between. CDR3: CASSLGQGWYGYTF. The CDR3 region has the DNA TGTGCCAGCAGTTTAGGGCAGGGCTGGTATGGCTACACCTTC.

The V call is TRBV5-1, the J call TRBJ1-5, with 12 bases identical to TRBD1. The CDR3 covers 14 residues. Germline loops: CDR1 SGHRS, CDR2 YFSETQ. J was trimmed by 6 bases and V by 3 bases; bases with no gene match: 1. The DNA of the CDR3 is TGCGCCAGCAGCTCGGGACAGGGGGCTCAGCCCCAGCATTTT. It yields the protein CASSSGQGAQPQHF.

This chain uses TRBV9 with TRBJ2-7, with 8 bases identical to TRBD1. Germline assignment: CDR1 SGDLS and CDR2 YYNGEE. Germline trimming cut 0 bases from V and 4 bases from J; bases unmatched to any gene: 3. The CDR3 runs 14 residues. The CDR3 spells CASSVGTGFYEQYF. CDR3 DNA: TGTGCCAGCAGCGTAGGGACAGGGTTTTACGAGCAGTACTTC. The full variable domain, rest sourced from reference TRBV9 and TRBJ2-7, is DSGVTQTPKHLITATGQRVTLRCSPRSGDLSVYWYQQSLDQGLQFLIQYYNGEERAKGNILERFSAQQFPDLHSELNLSSLELGDSALYFCASSVGTGFYEQYFGPGTRLTVT.

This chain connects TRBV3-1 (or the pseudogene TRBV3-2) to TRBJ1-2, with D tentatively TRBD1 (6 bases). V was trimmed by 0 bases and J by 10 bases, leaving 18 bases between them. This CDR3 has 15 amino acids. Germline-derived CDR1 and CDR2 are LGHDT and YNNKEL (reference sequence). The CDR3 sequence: CASSQDVGGSGDYTF. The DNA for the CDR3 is TGTGCCAGCAGCCAAGATGTTGGGGGCTCAGGGGACTACACCTTC.